This record looks at one T cell receptor beta chain sequence and its context. Germline lookup yields CDR1 SGHNT and CDR2 YYREEE (reference sequence). This CDR3 is built from 14 residues. The V end was cut by 5 bases, the J end by 4 bases, with 15 bases between. This entry comes from a study of neoadjuvant nivolumab and ipilimumab in lung cancer. Clones were read by immunoSEQ multiplex PCR, and TCRdb kept only the in-frame ones, dropping some. The sample shows 30,000 to 35,000 clones, approximately 92% of them seen only once. The chain combines TRBV5-4 with TRBJ1-2; D is unresolved. The TCR originated in an adult with non-small cell lung cancer. The sample consisted of peripheral blood, taken after neoadjuvant nivolumab, alone or with ipilimumab, at or shortly before surgery. CDR3 sequence: CASSSSLRSYGYTF. In DNA form, the CDR3 reads TGTGCCAGCAGTTCCTCGCTTAGGAGCTATGGCTACACCTTC.